Given below is one TCR beta chain in context. Its antigen target is currently unknown. Base qualities are not provided; no much larger clone lies one nucleotide away. The data were taken from a study of response to subunit inactivated influenza vaccine (dated by TCRdb to 2016 to 2018). Broadly, across the study: Deep quantitative profiling of the T cell receptor repertoire was used in the study to follow responses to a trivalent subunit inactivated influenza vaccine.

The paper as a whole reports these results and caveats: The authors suggested that each seasonal influenza vaccination may recruit only a limited number of new T cells.

Via the germline V gene, CDR1 is SGHVS and CDR2 FQNEAQ. V is clipped by 5 bases and J by 7 bases, and the sequence between their germline boundaries is 14 bases long. The CDR3 holds 14 amino acids from the cysteine to the phenylalanine. Only the CDR3 DNA stays, 42 bases, in frame from base 1. The library relied on RT-PCR. This sample was sequenced with an Illumina HiSeq 2500. TCRdb applied fastp at Q25 and MiXCR to the public reads, then kept only in-frame beta chains. CDR3 protein duplicates are merged, each entry listing the most common genes and DNA. In all, the sample holds over 150,000 distinct CDR3 sequences, and about 9.3% of those were seen once. Together, the top ten hold 11% of the sample.

Sequenced here: non-naive T cells sorted from PBMCs, sampled on the day of vaccination. Interpreted using the paper, the cell subset or site label stands for: memory T cell fraction. The receptor's source is a man in his forties or fifties who received an inactivated influenza vaccine. Donor details come from another sample of the same person, matched by shared clones. Recombination connected TRBV7-8 to TRBJ1-4; TRBD1 could be the D gene, as 5 bases match. The CDR3 sequence is CASSPRAVREKLFF. The DNA sequence follows: TGTGCCAGCAGCCCCAGGGCCGTGCGTGAAAAACTGTTTTTT.